Many counts were recorded for the clone carrying this T cell receptor beta chain. What it recognizes is unknown. This sample was taken from a study of CD8 T cells in ankylosing spondylitis. Study results and limitations: Previous work reported some of these motif variants in the synovial fluid and blood of reactive arthritis. Significant enrichment of disease-linked clones was reportedly seen in matched ankylosing spondylitis synovial fluid.

Library preparation for TCR beta used quantitative 5'-RACE with molecular barcodes. TCRdb passed the 5' RACE reads through MiXCR, listing each CDR3 protein once. The table includes 200,000 to 250,000 distinct CDR3 sequences, roughly 24% detected once. CDR1 SGHTA and CDR2 FQGNSA come from the germline V gene. J lost 4 bases, V lost 1 base, and 6 bases had no gene match. This CDR3 is built from 16 residues. The sample taken for sequencing was blood, either unsorted or a sorted T cell fraction (not recorded which). This chain joins TRBV7-2 and TRBJ2-2; 7 nucleotides align to TRBD2. The TCR was taken from a male donor with ankylosing spondylitis or in good health (not recorded which). In DNA, the CDR3 is TGTGCCAGCAGCTTAGAGCGGGGAGGTGGCACCGGGGAGCTGTTTTTT. Translation: CASSLERGGGTGELFF.